One and the same sample provided the 8 T cell receptor beta chains below, sequenced in a study of cytomegalovirus exposure and HLA in healthy donors. Researchers ran the PCR with 60 Vbeta and 13 Jbeta primers. Produced via immunoSEQ multiplex PCR; TCRdb's table is partial and in-frame only. Among 140,000 to 150,000 clones listed, over 60% were seen once. The sequenced sample consisted of PBMCs. All receptors come from a man aged 35 to 55 in good health and CMV-seronegative.

The rearrangement uses TRBV5-6 and TRBJ1-3; tentatively, D is TRBD1 (5 bases). V was shortened by 0 bases and J by 10 bases, with 11 bases between the two germline ends. Germline V gene lookup returns CDR1 SGHDT and CDR2 YYEEEE. The CDR3 is 13 residues long. The CDR3 here is CASSLAGGGTIYF. In DNA, the CDR3 is TGTGCCAGCAGCTTGGCCGGGGGGGGGACCATATATTTT.

This clone was observed a few times. The chain has TRBV4-1 and TRBJ1-2, with 9 bases aligning to TRBD1. Germline assignment: CDR1 MGHRA and CDR2 YSYEKL. The junction had 14 bases not matched to a gene; V was cut back by 1 base and J by 8 bases. The CDR3 length is 17 residues. The CDR3, as DNA: TGCGCCAGCAGCCAAGGGTTAGGACAGGGGAGGGCTAGAGGCTACACCTTC. Its translation: CASSQGLGQGRARGYTF.

J is TRBJ2-7 and V is TRBV5-5, with 9 bases lining up with TRBD1. J gave up 3 bases and V 1 base, and 17 bases lay outside the gene matches. Germline CDR1 SGHKS, CDR2 YYEKEE (reference sequence). The CDR3 has 19 amino acids. The CDR3 reads CASSLTLPSPGQGHYEQYF. The CDR3, as DNA: TGTGCCAGCAGCTTGACCCTACCCTCTCCGGGACAGGGCCACTACGAGCAGTACTTC.

This clone appeared once. This rearrangement joins TRBV7-9 to TRBJ1-6, with D perhaps matching TRBD1 (6 bases). The V and J ends lost 1 base and 4 bases respectively, with 14 bases between them. Germline loops: CDR1 SEHNR, CDR2 FQNEAQ (reference sequence). The CDR3 spans 17 residues. The CDR3 DNA reads TGTGCCAGCAGCTTAGAACAGGGTGGGATTTATAATTCACCCCTCCACTTT. Translated: CASSLEQGGIYNSPLHF.

The V gene is TRBV7-2, the J gene TRBJ1-5; TRBD1 agrees at 9 bases. With 5 bases clipped from V and 0 bases from J, the junction kept 8 bases outside the gene matches. The CDR3 is 17 residues long. The germline V gene has CDR1 SGHTA and CDR2 FQGNSA. In DNA, the CDR3 is TGTGCCAGCAGCCCCGAACAGGGGGCCGGTAGCAATCAGCCCCAGCATTTT. Its translation: CASSPEQGAGSNQPQHF. The complete variable domain, with remaining parts taken from reference TRBV7-2 and TRBJ1-5, reads GAGVSQSPSNKVTEKGKDVELRCDPISGHTALYWYRQSLGQGLEFLIYFQGNSAPDKSGLPSDRFSAERTGGSVSTLTIQRTQQEDSAVYLCASSPEQGAGSNQPQHFGDGTRLSIL.

This clone was picked up one time. The chain employs TRBV9 and TRBJ1-1; TRBD1 aligns across 7 bases. V lost 3 bases and J lost 10; bases outside the gene matches: 3. The germline CDR1 and CDR2 sequences are SGDLS and YYNGEE. The CDR3 is 11 amino acids. DNA of the CDR3: TGTGCCAGCAGCGGGACAGGCGTAGCTTTCTTT. It specifies CASSGTGVAFF.

V is TRBV9 and J is TRBJ2-7; 11 bases align to TRBD1. CDR3 length: 16 amino acids. Germline V gene sequence: CDR1 SGDLS, CDR2 YYNGEE. V shed 4 bases, J shed 4 bases, and the junction held 10 bases outside the gene matches. The DNA for the CDR3 is TGTGCCAGCAGCCCCGACGTCGGGACAGGGGGGTACGAGCAGTACTTC. This encodes CASSPDVGTGGYEQYF.

The V call is TRBV14, the J call TRBJ2-1; TRBD2 matches at 7 bases. Per the germline V gene, CDR1 is SGHDN and CDR2 is FVKESK. The length of the CDR3 is 14 residues. The V gene end was trimmed by 1 base and the J gene end by 12 bases; junction bases not matched to a gene: 9. This CDR3 reads CASSQVRGLQVQFF. The DNA of the CDR3 is TGTGCCAGCAGCCAAGTCCGGGGACTACAGGTGCAGTTCTTC.